The 13 T cell receptor beta chains given below trace back to one sample, sequenced in a study of response to subunit inactivated influenza vaccine. Each CDR3 protein is one row after TCRdb ran MiXCR on the RT-PCR reads. The sample holds some 640,000 distinct CDR3 sequences, approximately 15% seen once. This sample comprised PBMCs from blood, obtained roughly 2 weeks before vaccination. Receptor source: a man aged 45-65 years who received an inactivated influenza vaccine.

This chain uses TRBV7-2 with TRBJ2-1, with 7 bases matching TRBD2. Germline trimming cut 11 bases from V and 4 bases from J; bases unmatched to any gene: 8. Germline-derived CDR1 and CDR2 are SGHTA and FQGNSA. This CDR3 comprises 13 residues. The DNA for the CDR3 is TGTGCCGGAAACAGAGCGGGGTACAATGAGCAGTTCTTC. Residues: CAGNRAGYNEQFF.

This rearrangement joins TRBV6-5 to TRBJ2-7; TRBD1 agrees at 9 bases. This CDR3 has 16 amino acids. Germline V CDR1 and CDR2: MNHEY, SVGAGI. The V gene end was trimmed by 0 bases and the J gene end by 6 bases; junction bases not matched to a gene: 9. The CDR3 region has the DNA TGTGCCAGCAGTTACTCGTTGACAGGGGGGATGCGCGAGCAGTACTTC. The encoded protein is CASSYSLTGGMREQYF.

This clonotype occurred a few times. The chain joins TRBV18 to TRBJ1-2; tentatively, D is TRBD1 (5 bases). CDR1 is KGHSH and CDR2 is LQKENI in the germline V gene. V was cut by 3 bases and J by 5 bases, with 16 bases left in between. The CDR3 runs 15 residues. The CDR3 is CASSPFDRYTYGYTF. The CDR3, as DNA: TGTGCCAGCTCACCCTTCGACAGATATACGTATGGCTACACCTTC.

This rearrangement joins TRBV7-8 to TRBJ2-7, with 7 bases lining up with TRBD1. Germline CDR1 is SGHVS and CDR2 is FQNEAQ. Trimming at V came to 5 bases and at J to 2 bases, leaving 15 bases not matched to a gene. The CDR3 has 17 amino acids. The CDR3 region is CASSVGIRQGLTYEQYF. CDR3 in DNA: TGTGCCAGCAGCGTAGGGATCCGACAGGGTTTAACCTACGAGCAGTACTTC.

This clonotype has just a few counts. V usage is TRBV4-2 and J usage is TRBJ2-1, with 10 bases identical to TRBD2. This CDR3 contains 18 residues. From germline, CDR1 is LGHNA and CDR2 YNFKEQ. After removal of 1 base from V and 2 bases from J, the junction contained 8 bases not matched to a gene. The CDR3 spells CASSQGAAGGRTYNEQFF. For the CDR3, the DNA is TGTGCCAGCAGCCAAGGGGCAGCGGGGGGGCGCACCTACAATGAGCAGTTCTTC.

This clonotype has at least ten counts. This chain joins TRBV7-9 and TRBJ1-1; 11 bases line up with TRBD1. After removal of 5 bases from V and 4 bases from J, the junction contained 9 bases not matched to a gene. This CDR3 contains 16 residues. The V gene's germline CDR1 is SEHNR and CDR2 FQNEAQ (reference sequence). The CDR3 protein is CASSRSSGTGGTEAFF. The CDR3 bases are TGTGCCAGCAGCCGTAGTTCCGGGACAGGGGGCACTGAAGCTTTCTTT.

The chain links TRBV25-1 to TRBJ2-3, with 10 bases matching TRBD2. With 1 base clipped from V and 3 bases from J, the junction kept 10 bases outside the gene matches. Germline V CDR1 and CDR2: MGHDK, SYGVNS. This CDR3 spans 18 amino acids. This CDR3 is CASSESASGSWLTDTQYF. CDR3 bases: TGTGCCAGCAGTGAATCGGCTAGCGGGAGCTGGTTAACAGATACGCAGTATTTT. The full variable domain, in which reference TRBV25-1 and TRBJ2-3 provide the parts outside the CDR3, is EADIYQTPRYLVIGTGKKITLECSQTMGHDKMYWYQQDPGMELHLIHYSYGVNSTEKGDLSSESTVSRIRTEHFPLTLESARPSHTSQYLCASSESASGSWLTDTQYFGPGTRLTVL.

V and J are TRBV4-3 and TRBJ1-6; D is possibly TRBD1 (5 bases). V was cut by 3 bases and J by 5 bases, with 17 bases left in between. The germline CDR1 and CDR2 sequences are LGHNA and YSLEER. The CDR3 extends over 17 amino acids. The CDR3 DNA is TGCGCCAGCAGCCACCGCCCTCCCGGACAAGATAATTCACCCCTCCACTTT. Its protein product is CASSHRPPGQDNSPLHF.

This clonotype was counted a few times. The chain recombines TRBV6-1 with TRBJ1-1; D gene uncertain. The CDR3 consists of 13 residues. Germline V lookup: CDR1 MNHNS, CDR2 SASEGT. Trimming removed 4 bases at V and 3 bases at J, with 9 bases between. DNA for the CDR3: TGTGCCAGCAGTGGATATAGGGACACTGAAGCTTTCTTT. Residues: CASSGYRDTEAFF.

This clonotype occurred many times. The chain recombines TRBV20-1 with TRBJ2-3, with 9 bases that match TRBD2. Germline CDR1 reads DFQATT; CDR2 reads SNEGSKA (reference sequence). This CDR3 comprises 14 residues. V lost 5 bases, J lost 5 bases, and 8 bases stayed unmatched. CDR3 residues: CSAAPSGVIDTQYF. The CDR3 DNA is TGCAGTGCTGCCCCTAGCGGGGTAATAGATACGCAGTATTTT.

This clonotype was counted only a few times. The chain combines TRBV18 with TRBJ2-7, with 9 nucleotides matching TRBD1. The CDR3 sequence is 15 residues long. Per the germline V gene, CDR1 is KGHSH and CDR2 is LQKENI. J gave up 2 bases and V 6 bases, and 8 bases lay outside the gene matches. In DNA form, the CDR3 reads TGTGCCAGCTCTCCCGGGACAGGGTTTACCTACGAGCAGTACTTC. Protein product: CASSPGTGFTYEQYF.

A few counts support this clonotype. DNA for the CDR3: TGTGCCAGCTCACCAATTGGACAGGGAAACACAGATACGCAGTATTTT. Translation: CASSPIGQGNTDTQYF. This rearrangement joins TRBV18 to TRBJ2-3; 8 bases align to TRBD1. The germline V gene has CDR1 KGHSH and CDR2 LQKENI. V lost 2 bases to trimming and J lost 2 bases; unmatched junction nucleotides: 6. The CDR3 covers 16 residues.

This clonotype was observed many times. In DNA form, the CDR3 reads TGTGCCAGCAGCCTAGGGACAGCGGGGTCCTACAATGAGCAGTTCTTC. It translates to CASSLGTAGSYNEQFF. The gene calls are TRBV7-8 and TRBJ2-1; possibly TRBD1 or TRBD2 for D (7 bases each). V was trimmed by 5 bases and J by 1 base, leaving 15 bases between them. The CDR3 loop spans 16 amino acids. CDR1 is SGHVS, CDR2 FQNEAQ, per germline.